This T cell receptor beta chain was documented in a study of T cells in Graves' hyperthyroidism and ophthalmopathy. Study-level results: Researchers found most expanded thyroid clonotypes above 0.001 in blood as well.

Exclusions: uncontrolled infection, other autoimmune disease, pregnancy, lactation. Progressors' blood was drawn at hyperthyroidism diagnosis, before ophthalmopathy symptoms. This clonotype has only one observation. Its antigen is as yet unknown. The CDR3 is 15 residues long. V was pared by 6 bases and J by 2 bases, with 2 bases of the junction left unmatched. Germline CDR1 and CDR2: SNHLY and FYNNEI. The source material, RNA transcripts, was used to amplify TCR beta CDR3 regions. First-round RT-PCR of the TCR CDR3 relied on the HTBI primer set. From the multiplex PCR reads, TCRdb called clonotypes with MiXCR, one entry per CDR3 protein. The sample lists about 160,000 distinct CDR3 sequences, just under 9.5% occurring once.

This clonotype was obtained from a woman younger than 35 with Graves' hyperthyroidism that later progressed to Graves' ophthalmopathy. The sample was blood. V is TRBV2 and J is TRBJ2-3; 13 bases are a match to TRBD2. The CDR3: CASSGTSGVTDTQYF. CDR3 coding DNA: TGTGCCAGCAGCGGGACTAGCGGGGTCACAGATACGCAGTATTTT.